This T cell receptor beta chain came from a study of T-cell reconstitution after alpha-beta-depleted transplantation in children. Comment on this clonotype: No antigen is known for it.

As it was prepared, the TCRbeta library received unique molecular identifiers. Via MiXCR, TCRdb re-called the PCR reads, giving one row per CDR3 protein. The table records roughly 110,000 distinct CDR3 sequences, 10% of them present only once. General study findings and limits: T-cell counts and diversity at one year following transplant were attributed mainly to newly produced T cells. After transplant, at about two months, alpha-beta T cells were reportedly derived from several hundred expanded graft clones.

V dropped 4 bases and J dropped 1; count of bases not matched to a gene: 10. Germline V gene data show CDR1 as LGHDT and CDR2 as YNNKEL (reference sequence). The CDR3 is 17 amino acids. The chain is built from TRBV3-1 and TRBJ1-1; TRBD1 matches 9 bases. The sequence derives from a boy under 10 years old with acute lymphoblastic leukemia, due to receive a stem cell transplant. The sample consisted of PBMCs, taken before TCRalphabeta/CD19-depleted stem cell transplant. CDR3 nucleotide sequence: TGTGCCAGCAGCCCAGGCCCCGGGACAGGGAAGAACACTGAAGCTTTCTTT. Its translation: CASSPGPGTGKNTEAFF.